The entry below gives a single TCR beta chain sequence along with its context. There are a few counts of this clone. No cognate antigen has been identified for it. No much larger clone is present one base from it, and per-base qualities are unavailable. Taken from the germline V gene (reference sequence), the CDR1 and CDR2 loops are MNHEY and SMNVEV. V is pared back by 5 bases and J by 4 bases, with 11 bases lying between the germline termini. The CDR3 sequence holds 13 residues, the cysteine and phenylalanine included. The sequence is cut down to CDR3 DNA, 39 bases in frame from base 1. The data belong to a study of radiotherapy plus CTLA-4 blockade in lung cancer (dated by TCRdb to between 2018 and 2020). Regarding the research as a whole: Among enrolled patients, 15% to 20% had an objective response and about 30% reached disease control. What the study reported, not specific to this receptor: The strongest predictors of response were reported to be early dynamic shifts in blood T cell clones along with a rise in serum interferon-beta following radiation. After treatment with radiotherapy and ipilimumab, TCR clones that came from tumors expanded in the peripheral blood.

Library prep was done by the immunoSEQ multiplex PCR assay. TCRdb carries this immuneACCESS record with in-frame sequences only. Its versions omit some clonotypes, under half of them owing to an unresolved V gene in the studies checked, with the rest unexplained. This sample comprises 35,000 to 45,000 clones, around 70% of them detected only once. The ten biggest clones cover approximately 23% of the sample. Focal radiation therapy combined with CTLA-4 blockade (ipilimumab) was tested in patients with chemo-refractory metastatic non-small-cell lung cancer. The sequenced sample was peripheral blood, obtained from a patient treated with radiotherapy plus ipilimumab. This TCR derives from a human donor with non-small cell lung cancer who had a partial response to radiotherapy plus ipilimumab. The rearrangement combines TRBV27 with TRBJ2-5, with no reliable assignment of the D segment. The DNA reads TGTGCCAGCAGTCTCAGGCTGAGAGAGACCCAGTACTTC. Its product reads: CASSLRLRETQYF.